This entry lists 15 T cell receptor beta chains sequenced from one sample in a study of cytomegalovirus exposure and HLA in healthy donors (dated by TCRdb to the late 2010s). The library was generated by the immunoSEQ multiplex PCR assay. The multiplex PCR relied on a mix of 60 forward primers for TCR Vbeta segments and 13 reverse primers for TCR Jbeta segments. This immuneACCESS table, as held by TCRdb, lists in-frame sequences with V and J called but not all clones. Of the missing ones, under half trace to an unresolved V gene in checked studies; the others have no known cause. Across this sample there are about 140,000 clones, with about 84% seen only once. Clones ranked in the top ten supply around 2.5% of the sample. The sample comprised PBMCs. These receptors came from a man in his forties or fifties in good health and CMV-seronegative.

For the CDR3, the DNA is TGTGCCAGCAGAGTAGCATTGCAAGAGACCCAGTACTTC. It codes for CASRVALQETQYF. The chain couples TRBV2 to TRBJ2-5, with D unresolved. The CDR3 loop spans 13 amino acids. Germline values: CDR1 SNHLY, CDR2 FYNNEI. V was pared by 6 bases and J by 2 bases, with 10 bases between. Drawing the rest from reference TRBV2 and TRBJ2-5, the complete variable domain is EPEVTQTPSHQVTQMGQEVILRCVPISNHLYFYWYRQILGQKVEFLVSFYNNEISEKSEIFDDQFSVERPDGSNFTLKIRSTKLEDSAMYFCASRVALQETQYFGPGTRLLVL.

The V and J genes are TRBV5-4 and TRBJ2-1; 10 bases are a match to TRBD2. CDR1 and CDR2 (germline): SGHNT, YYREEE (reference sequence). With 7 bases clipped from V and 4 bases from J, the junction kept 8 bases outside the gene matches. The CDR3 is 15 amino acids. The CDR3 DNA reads TGTGCCAGCGGAGAGCGGGAGGGCCGTTACAATGAGCAGTTCTTC. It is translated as CASGEREGRYNEQFF.

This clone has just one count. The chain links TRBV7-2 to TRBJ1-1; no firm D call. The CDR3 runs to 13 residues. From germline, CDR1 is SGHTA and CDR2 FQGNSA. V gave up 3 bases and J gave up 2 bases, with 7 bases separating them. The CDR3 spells CASSFSPNTEAFF. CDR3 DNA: TGTGCCAGCAGCTTTTCCCCTAACACTGAAGCTTTCTTT.

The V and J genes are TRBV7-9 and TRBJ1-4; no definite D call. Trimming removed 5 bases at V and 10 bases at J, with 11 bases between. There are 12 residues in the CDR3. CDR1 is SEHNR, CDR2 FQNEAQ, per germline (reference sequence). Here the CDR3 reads CASSQGESKLFF. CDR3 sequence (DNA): TGTGCCAGCAGCCAAGGAGAGTCAAAACTGTTTTTT.

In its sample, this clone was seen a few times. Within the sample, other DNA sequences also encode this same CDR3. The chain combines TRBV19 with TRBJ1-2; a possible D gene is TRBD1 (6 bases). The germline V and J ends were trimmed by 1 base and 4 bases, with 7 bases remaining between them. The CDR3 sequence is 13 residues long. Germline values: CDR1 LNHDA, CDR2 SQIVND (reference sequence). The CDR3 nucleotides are TGTGCCAGTAGTATAGGGACAGTCTATGGCTACACCTTC. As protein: CASSIGTVYGYTF.

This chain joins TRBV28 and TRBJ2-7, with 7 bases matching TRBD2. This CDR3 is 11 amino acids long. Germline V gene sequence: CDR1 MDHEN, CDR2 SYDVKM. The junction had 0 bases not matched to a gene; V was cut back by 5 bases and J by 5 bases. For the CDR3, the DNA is TGTGCCAGCAGTGGGAGGGACGAGCAGTACTTC. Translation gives CASSGRDEQYF.

CDR3 in amino acids: CASSPRLARYQETQYF. The CDR3 region has the DNA TGTGCCAGTAGTCCTCGACTAGCGAGGTACCAAGAGACCCAGTACTTC. V and J are TRBV19 and TRBJ2-5; TRBD2 aligns across 8 bases. V lost 5 bases and J lost 0; bases outside the gene matches: 8. Germline lookup yields CDR1 LNHDA and CDR2 SQIVND (reference sequence). The CDR3 runs to 16 residues.

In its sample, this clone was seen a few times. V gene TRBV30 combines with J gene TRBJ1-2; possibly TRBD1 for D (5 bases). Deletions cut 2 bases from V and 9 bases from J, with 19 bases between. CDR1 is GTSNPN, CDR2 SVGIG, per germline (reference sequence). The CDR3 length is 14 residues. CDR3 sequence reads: CAWSKTNRLIRYTF. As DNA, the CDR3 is TGTGCCTGGAGTAAAACTAACAGGTTGATTCGCTACACCTTC.

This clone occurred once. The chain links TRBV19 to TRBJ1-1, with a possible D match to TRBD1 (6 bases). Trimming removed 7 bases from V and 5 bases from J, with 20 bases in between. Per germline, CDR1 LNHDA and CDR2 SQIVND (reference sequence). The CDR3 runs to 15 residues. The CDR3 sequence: CASTNTDRTVTEAFF. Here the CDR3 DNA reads TGTGCCAGTACCAATACTGACAGGACCGTAACTGAAGCTTTCTTT.

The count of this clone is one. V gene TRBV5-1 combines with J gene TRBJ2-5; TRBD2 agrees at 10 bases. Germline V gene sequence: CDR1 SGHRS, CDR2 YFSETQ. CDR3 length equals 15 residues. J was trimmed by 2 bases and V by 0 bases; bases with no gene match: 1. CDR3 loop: CASSLVLAGQETQYF. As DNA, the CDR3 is TGCGCCAGCAGCTTGGTACTAGCGGGGCAAGAGACCCAGTACTTC.

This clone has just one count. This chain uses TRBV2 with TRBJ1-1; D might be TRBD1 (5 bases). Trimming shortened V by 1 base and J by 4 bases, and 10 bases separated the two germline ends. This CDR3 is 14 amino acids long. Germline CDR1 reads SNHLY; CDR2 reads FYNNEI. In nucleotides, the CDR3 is TGTGCCAGCAGTGAAGGGCAGGGTTTCACTGAAGCTTTCTTT. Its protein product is CASSEGQGFTEAFF.

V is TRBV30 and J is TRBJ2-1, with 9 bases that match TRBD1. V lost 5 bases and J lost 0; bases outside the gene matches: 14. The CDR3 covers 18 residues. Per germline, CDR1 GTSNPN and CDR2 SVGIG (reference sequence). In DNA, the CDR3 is TGTGCCTGGGTCAAGACAGGGGGTCCCCCTAACTCCTACAATGAGCAGTTCTTC. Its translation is CAWVKTGGPPNSYNEQFF.

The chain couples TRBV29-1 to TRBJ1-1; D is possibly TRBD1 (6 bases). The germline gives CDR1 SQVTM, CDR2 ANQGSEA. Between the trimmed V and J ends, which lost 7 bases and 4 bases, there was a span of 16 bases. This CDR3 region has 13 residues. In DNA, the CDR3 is TGCAGCGCCGGGGTGGGGGCTAGCACTGAAGCTTTCTTT. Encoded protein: CSAGVGASTEAFF.

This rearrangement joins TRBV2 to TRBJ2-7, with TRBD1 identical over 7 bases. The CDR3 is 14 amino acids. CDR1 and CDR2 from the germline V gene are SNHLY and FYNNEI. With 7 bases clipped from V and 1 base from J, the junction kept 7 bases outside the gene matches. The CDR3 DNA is TGTGCCAGCATCAGGGACAGAACTTCCTACGAGCAGTACTTC. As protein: CASIRDRTSYEQYF.

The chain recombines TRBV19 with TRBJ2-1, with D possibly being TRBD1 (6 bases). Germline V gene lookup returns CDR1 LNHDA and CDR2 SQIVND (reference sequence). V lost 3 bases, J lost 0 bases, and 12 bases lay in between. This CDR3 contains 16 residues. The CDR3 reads CASSILDRHSYNEQFF. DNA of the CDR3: TGTGCCAGTAGTATCCTGGACAGACACTCCTACAATGAGCAGTTCTTC.